The following is a TCR beta chain sequence with its context. Sequencing was performed with immunoSEQ multiplex PCR; in TCRdb, only in-frame clones are kept and a portion is missing. This table has about 210,000 clones, around four fifths appearing once. This entry comes from a study of blood T cell repertoires in COVID-19. Study-wide context: PBMCs, B-cell-depleted T cells, or T cells provided the cDNA or gDNA that made up the material.

The source material was peripheral blood. This clonotype was obtained from a man aged 60 to 69 with COVID-19, enrolled during active disease.

The CDR3 is CASSPGQGHQPQHF. The CDR3 DNA is TGTGCCAGCAGTCCTGGACAGGGGCATCAGCCCCAGCATTTT. The gene calls are TRBV28 and TRBJ1-5; 9 bases match TRBD1. The germline CDR1 and CDR2 sequences are MDHEN and SYDVKM. The trim removed 5 bases at V and 5 bases at J, leaving 4 bases unmatched. The CDR3 is 14 residues long. The full variable domain, rest sourced from reference TRBV28 and TRBJ1-5, is DVKVTQSSRYLVKRTGEKVFLECVQDMDHENMFWYRQDPGLGLRLIYFSYDVKMKEKGDIPEGYSVSREKKERFSLILESASTNQTSMYLCASSPGQGHQPQHFGDGTRLSIL.